This is a list of T cell receptor beta chains from one sample in a study of T cell changes during pregnancy in multiple sclerosis. Data came from immunoSEQ multiplex PCR; TCRdb stores just in-frame clones and leaves some out. This sample has tens of thousands of clones, with about nine tenths found just once. The specimen was peripheral blood, collected in the first trimester of pregnancy. These receptor sequences come from a female donor in good health, enrolled as a control in a pregnancy study. CDR3s include the opening cysteine and the closing phenylalanine or tryptophan. D genes are given only for firm matches. For some rows the clone size is stated as once, few or many, or as a class when expanded; others skip it.

TGCGCCAGCAGCTTACGATACAGCGGGGAAACAACCGATGAGCAGTTCTTC	CASSLRYSGETTDEQFF	TRBV4-1	-	TRBJ2-1	TRBD2
TGTGCCAGCACCAGAAGGGGGAGGGCCGTGAACGAGCAGTACTTC	CASTRRGRAVNEQYF	TRBV7-8	-	TRBJ2-7	-
TGTGCCAGCCGAACTAGCGGGTGGAGCTCCTACGAGCAGTACTTC	CASRTSGWSSYEQYF	TRBV6-5	-	TRBJ2-7	TRBD2
TGTGCCAGTAGTCTCTCCGGGGAGACCTACGAGCAGTACTTC	CASSLSGETYEQYF	TRBV19	-	TRBJ2-7	-
TGTGCCTGGAGTGGCACGTTGGACAGGGGGAAAGGCTACACCTTC	CAWSGTLDRGKGYTF	TRBV30	-	TRBJ1-2	TRBD1
TGTGCCAGCAGGTGGACTAGCGGGAGGGGGAACAATGAGCAGTTCTTC	CASRWTSGRGNNEQFF	TRBV28	once	TRBJ2-1	TRBD2
TGTGCCAGCAGTTTCGGGGGTTCCGGGGAGCTGTTTTTT	CASSFGGSGELFF	TRBV11-3	-	TRBJ2-2	-
TGTGCCAGCAGTTTTGGGACAGGGTCTGGAAACACCATATATTTT	CASSFGTGSGNTIYF	TRBV27	-	TRBJ1-3	TRBD1
TGCGCCAGCAGCTTAAGTGAGGGATCCAAAAACATTCAGTACTTC	CASSLSEGSKNIQYF	TRBV5-1	-	TRBJ2-4	-
TGTGCCAGCAGGATGAGAACAGCGGACTATGGCTACACCTTC	CASRMRTADYGYTF	TRBV6-5	-	TRBJ1-2	-
TGTGCCAGTAGGCCCCAGGGAAAAGATACGCAGTATTTT	CASRPQGKDTQYF	TRBV2	-	TRBJ2-3	-
TGTGCCAGCTCACCACCGGTAGGGGTGGCCGACACAGATACGCAGTATTTT	CASSPPVGVADTDTQYF	TRBV18	-	TRBJ2-3	-
TGTGCCAGCACTCCGACAGGGGGCGCCCCCGGGGAGCTGTTTTTT	CASTPTGGAPGELFF	TRBV9	-	TRBJ2-2	TRBD1